The 5 T cell receptor beta chains given below trace back to one sample, sequenced in a study of regulatory T cells in long-lasting Graves disease. Time point specified: persistent/refractory GD, antithyroid drugs over 5 years with positive TRAb. RNA extracted from PBMCs served as the sequencing template. Both iRepertoire HTBI primers and Arm-PCR of CDR3 regions were used to build the TCR beta libraries. TCRdb re-derived calls from the multiplex PCR reads in MiXCR, one entry per CDR3 protein. The data hold roughly 500,000 distinct CDR3 sequences, with roughly 21% observed a single time. The sequences come from peripheral blood mononuclear cells (PBMCs), collected when the disease was refractory, from a patient treated with antithyroid drugs. The receptor source for this set is a female donor with Graves disease.

Remarks on this clonotype: This sequence may be a read error, since a much larger clone differs from it by one base. The V and J genes are TRBV6-1 and TRBJ1-5; D remains unclear. CDR3 size: 16 residues. Germline V gene lookup returns CDR1 MNHNS and CDR2 SASEGT. The DNA of the CDR3 is TGTGCCAGCAGTCGCCCCGGGCCGTATAGCAATCAGCCCCATCATTTT. This encodes CASSRPGPYSNQPHHF.

This clonotype was picked up many times. This chain uses TRBV6-1 with TRBJ2-7, with 7 bases that match TRBD2. From germline, CDR1 is MNHNS and CDR2 SASEGT. V trimming: 3 bases; J trimming: 2 bases; junction bases outside the gene matches: 7. The length of the CDR3 is 15 residues. Written as DNA, the CDR3 is TGTGCCAGCAGTGATCAATTCGGGGGGACCTACGAGCAGTACTTC. This gives the protein CASSDQFGGTYEQYF.

The table lists this clonotype with many counts. J is TRBJ1-1 and V is TRBV11-2; D ambiguous. The V end was cut by 0 bases, the J end by 5 bases, with 7 bases between. Germline V CDR1 and CDR2: SGHAT, FQNNGV. The CDR3 runs to 13 residues. CDR3 DNA: TGTGCCAGCAGCTTAGAGTGGGGTACTGAAGCTTTCTTT. Residues: CASSLEWGTEAFF.

The chain has TRBV4-1 and TRBJ2-7; tentative D call: TRBD2 (6 bases). This CDR3 region has 16 residues. In germline, CDR1 is MGHRA, CDR2 YSYEKL. V gave up 4 bases and J gave up 3 bases, with 19 bases separating them. The CDR3 region has the DNA TGCGCCAGCAGCCGATCATCATCCACGGGGGACTACGAGCAGTACTTC. Its translation is CASSRSSSTGDYEQYF.

J is TRBJ2-5 and V is TRBV6-5, with 9 bases that match TRBD2. Trimming removed 0 bases from V and 4 bases from J; junction bases left unmatched: 3. The CDR3 consists of 15 residues. Germline V lookup: CDR1 MNHEY, CDR2 SVGAGI. The CDR3 region has the DNA TGTGCCAGCAGTTACTCACATAGCGGGAGAGAGACCCAGTACTTC. It codes for CASSYSHSGRETQYF.